This is a list of T cell receptor beta chains from one sample in a study of cytomegalovirus exposure and HLA in healthy donors. Only in-frame clones appear in the TCRdb table, and some are missing; sequencing was by immunoSEQ multiplex PCR. This table has about 110,000 clones, roughly 79% appearing once. Sequenced: PBMCs. These receptors were collected from a man between 35 and 55 years old in good health and CMV-seronegative. Each CDR3 is given with its conserved first and last residue. A D gene is named only where the DNA matches it firmly. Size values are once, few and many counts, or a class for expanded clones, and some rows have none.

J gene	V gene	D gene	clone size	CDR3 DNA	CDR3 protein
TRBJ2-5	TRBV30	TRBD2	.	TGTGCCTGGGGTACGGGGAGGGGAGAGACCCAGTACTTC	CAWGTGRGETQYF
TRBJ1-2	TRBV19	TRBD1	.	TGTGCCAGTAGTATAGATGCCGGGACAGGGAATGGCTACACCTTC	CASSIDAGTGNGYTF
TRBJ2-3	TRBV5-6	.	.	TGTGCCAGCAGTTTACGGTCGCCCACAGATACGCAGTATTTT	CASSLRSPTDTQYF
TRBJ2-1	TRBV5-6	.	.	TGTGCCAGCAGCTGGGCCCTCAGGGGTGGTAATGAGCAGTTCTTC	CASSWALRGGNEQFF
TRBJ2-1	TRBV25-1	TRBD2	.	TGTGCCAGCAGTTTCCATAGCGGGAGGATCGACAATGAGCAGTTCTTC	CASSFHSGRIDNEQFF
TRBJ1-6	TRBV7-9	.	once	TGTGCCAGCAGCTTCGGGGATTCACCCCTCCACTTT	CASSFGDSPLHF
TRBJ2-5	TRBV15	.	once	TGTGCCACCAGACCACGAACTCAAGAGACCCAGTACTTC	CATRPRTQETQYF
TRBJ2-7	TRBV6-5	.	.	TGTGCCAGCAGTCCGGGACTTGTACACTCCTACGAGCAGTACTTC	CASSPGLVHSYEQYF
TRBJ2-7	TRBV27	.	.	TGTGCCAGCAGTATGACAGGAGTCTACGAGCAGTACTTC	CASSMTGVYEQYF
TRBJ2-3	TRBV5-6	.	.	TGTGCCAGCAGCCCGCCCTGGGGGCAGGAGGCAGATACGCAGTATTTT	CASSPPWGQEADTQYF
TRBJ2-2	TRBV7-2	TRBD2	.	TGTGCCAGCAGCTGGACTAGCGGGGGCGGCGGGGAGCTGTTTTTT	CASSWTSGGGGELFF
TRBJ1-4	TRBV6-5	TRBD1	.	TGTGCCAGCAAAGCCGGGACAGGGGTTGAAAAACTGTTTTTT	CASKAGTGVEKLFF
TRBJ1-4	TRBV27	TRBD1	.	TGTGCCAGCTGTCTTGCAGGGGGTGAAAAACTGTTTTTT	CASCLAGGEKLFF
TRBJ1-1	TRBV15	.	few	TGTGCCACCAGGGGCCTCATGAACACTGAAGCTTTCTTT	CATRGLMNTEAFF
TRBJ2-3	TRBV7-2	.	few	TGTGCCAGCAGCTTAGACGGGGGTAGCACAGATACGCAGTATTTT	CASSLDGGSTDTQYF
TRBJ2-5	TRBV30	TRBD2	.	TGTGCCTGGAGTGTCGGTCCTAGCGGGAGATTTGTGTTAGAGACCCAGTACTTC	CAWSVGPSGRFVLETQYF
TRBJ1-2	TRBV6-6	TRBD1	few	TGTGCCAGCAGAAGTACAGGGGACAACTATGGCTACACCTTC	CASRSTGDNYGYTF
TRBJ2-3	TRBV5-4	TRBD2	.	TGTGCCAGCAGCCCGGGACTAGCGGGGTCCACAGATACGCAGTATTTT	CASSPGLAGSTDTQYF
TRBJ1-1	TRBV7-6	.	few	TGTGCCAGCAGCTTAGCAGGCGGGGTGAACACTGAAGCTTTCTTT	CASSLAGGVNTEAFF
TRBJ2-7	TRBV6-5	TRBD2	.	TGTGCCAGCAGTTACCGGCTAGCGGGAACCTGGGAGCAGTACTTC	CASSYRLAGTWEQYF
TRBJ1-1	TRBV5-4	.	.	TGTGCCAGCAGCGACCAGGGATTGAATGAAGCTTTCTTT	CASSDQGLNEAFF
TRBJ2-2	TRBV11-2	TRBD2	.	TGTGCCAGCAGCACCGAGGGCGGGGGTTTCAACACCGGGGAGCTGTTTTTT	CASSTEGGGFNTGELFF
TRBJ1-2	TRBV7-8	.	.	TGTGCCAGCAGCTTCCCCCTGTATCGGGGTAACTATGGCTACACCTTC	CASSFPLYRGNYGYTF
TRBJ2-1	TRBV13	.	few	TGTGCCAGCAGAAGCCAGCTAGCCTACAATGAGCAGTTCTTC	CASRSQLAYNEQFF
TRBJ1-1	TRBV19	.	once	TGTGCCAGTAGGAGGGAGGTGGGCACTGAAGCTTTCTTT	CASRREVGTEAFF
TRBJ2-5	TRBV6-1	TRBD2	.	TGTGCCAGCAGCATGACTAGCGGGAGAGGAGAGACCCAGTACTTC	CASSMTSGRGETQYF
TRBJ2-5	TRBV2	TRBD2	.	TGTGCCAGCTACCCACTAGCGGGAGGGGAAGAGACCCAGTACTTC	CASYPLAGGEETQYF
TRBJ2-3	TRBV9	TRBD1	once	TGTGCCAGCACAGAGACAGGGGGCGGAGATACGCAGTATTTT	CASTETGGGDTQYF
TRBJ1-3	TRBV29-1	.	.	TGCAGCGTTGAACTATACCGTGGAAACACCATATATTTT	CSVELYRGNTIYF
TRBJ2-2	TRBV19	.	.	TGTGCCAGTAGTTCCTCAGGGGATGGGACCGGGGAGCTGTTTTTT	CASSSSGDGTGELFF
TRBJ1-1	TRBV7-6	.	.	TGTGCCAGCAGCTTAGCTGTCGGGTCTCCTGAAGCTTTCTTT	CASSLAVGSPEAFF
TRBJ2-2	TRBV7-7	.	once	TGTGCTAGCAGCCGAACAAGGGGAGGTCCCGGGGAGCTGTTTTTT	CASSRTRGGPGELFF
TRBJ1-5	TRBV19	.	.	TGTGCCAGCCATGGTGGGCATAGCAATCAGCCCCAGCATTTT	CASHGGHSNQPQHF
TRBJ2-7	TRBV14	TRBD2	.	TGTGCCAGCAGCCAAGATGTAAGACTAGCGGGGGGAGCCGAGCAGTACTTC	CASSQDVRLAGGAEQYF
TRBJ2-1	TRBV19	TRBD1	.	TGTGCCAGTAGGGCTGACAGGGGGCCCTACAATGAGCAGTTCTTC	CASRADRGPYNEQFF
TRBJ1-1	TRBV5-1	.	.	TGCGCCAGCAGCACTCAGGGGAACACTGAAGCTTTCTTT	CASSTQGNTEAFF
TRBJ2-7	TRBV4-1	.	.	TGCGCCAGCAGCCAAGTACCTGGCAGCGGTTCCTACGAGCAGTACTTC	CASSQVPGSGSYEQYF
TRBJ1-2	TRBV13	TRBD1	.	TGTGCCAGCAGCTCACCAGATAAACAGGGGGCGCTTACGGGCTACACCTTC	CASSSPDKQGALTGYTF
TRBJ2-1	TRBV5-4	.	.	TGTGCCAGCAGCTTAGTCGGGATTGGGGTAAATGAGCAGTTCTTC	CASSLVGIGVNEQFF
TRBJ1-1	TRBV19	.	few	TGTGCCAGTAGTTTAGGAGGGTCGAACACTGAAGCTTTCTTT	CASSLGGSNTEAFF
TRBJ2-7	TRBV11-3	TRBD2	.	TGTGCCAGCAGTTTAGCGGGGGGCAACGGCGAGCAGTACTTC	CASSLAGGNGEQYF
TRBJ2-2	TRBV27	TRBD2	.	TGTGCCAGCAGTTTCTCTAGCGGGAGGCCAAACACCGGGGAGCTGTTTTTT	CASSFSSGRPNTGELFF
TRBJ1-1	TRBV14	.	.	TGTGCCAGCAGCCCGTCCGCAGAGAACACTGAAGCTTTCTTT	CASSPSAENTEAFF
TRBJ1-2	TRBV28	TRBD1	once	TGTGCCAGCAGGGACAGGGGACGGGATAACTATGGCTACACCTTC	CASRDRGRDNYGYTF
TRBJ1-1	TRBV19	TRBD1	.	TGTGCCAGTTACGACAGGGTTGGTGAAGCTTTCTTT	CASYDRVGEAFF
TRBJ2-7	TRBV6-5	TRBD2	.	TGTGCCAGCAGCATCTCCGGGACTAAAGCCTACGAGCAGTACTTC	CASSISGTKAYEQYF
TRBJ1-1	TRBV5-1	.	.	TGCGCCAGCAGCCAAGAGAGTTACACTGAAGCTTTCTTT	CASSQESYTEAFF
TRBJ2-7	TRBV11-3	.	.	TGTGCCAGCAGCCCCGGGAGGGGACAGTTAGAAGACGAGCAGTACTTC	CASSPGRGQLEDEQYF
TRBJ2-7	TRBV5-8	.	.	TGTGCCAGCAGCCTCTACCCTAGAGGTTCCGAGCAGTACTTC	CASSLYPRGSEQYF